The T cell receptor beta chain under discussion was sequenced for a study of cytomegalovirus exposure and HLA in healthy donors. Study-wide results and caveats: There were 150 to 200 TCR beta chains listed as cytomegalovirus-associated. Common viral pathogens were later found to be apparently linked to several of the most significant clusters. Researchers reported in a later analysis that a missense DCLRE1C variant was tied to TCR beta V- and J-gene trimming.

Trimming removed 2 bases from V and 5 bases from J, with 6 bases in between. Germline V gene lookup returns CDR1 SQVTM and CDR2 ANQGSEA. There are 11 residues in the CDR3. Primers: 60 Vbeta forward and 13 Jbeta reverse. Profiled with immunoSEQ multiplex PCR; TCRdb holds only in-frame clones, not every one. Found here are about 130,000 clones, 75% to 85% of them singletons; the top ten hold 1%. With respect to this clone: The antigen remains unidentified.

The source is a man aged 35 to 55 in good health and CMV-seronegative. The source material was PBMCs. The genes are TRBV29-1 and TRBJ2-5; D is undetermined. The CDR3 loop is CSVEQLETQYF. The CDR3 bases are TGCAGCGTTGAACAGTTGGAGACCCAGTACTTC.